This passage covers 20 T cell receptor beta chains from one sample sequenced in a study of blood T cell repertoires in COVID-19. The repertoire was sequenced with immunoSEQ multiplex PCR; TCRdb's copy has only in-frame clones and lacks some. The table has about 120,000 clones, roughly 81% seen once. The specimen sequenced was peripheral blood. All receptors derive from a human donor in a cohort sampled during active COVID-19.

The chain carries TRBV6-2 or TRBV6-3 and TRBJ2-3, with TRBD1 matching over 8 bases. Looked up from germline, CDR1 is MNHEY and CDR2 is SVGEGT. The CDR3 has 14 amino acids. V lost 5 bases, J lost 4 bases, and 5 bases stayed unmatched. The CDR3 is CASSPMTGADTQYF. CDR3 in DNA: TGTGCCAGCAGTCCAATGACAGGGGCAGATACGCAGTATTTT.

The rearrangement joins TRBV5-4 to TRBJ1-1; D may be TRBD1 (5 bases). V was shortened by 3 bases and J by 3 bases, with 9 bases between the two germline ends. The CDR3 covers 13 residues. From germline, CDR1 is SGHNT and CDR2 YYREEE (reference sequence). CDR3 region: CASSWTGDTEAFF. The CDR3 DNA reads TGTGCCAGCAGCTGGACGGGGGACACTGAAGCTTTCTTT.

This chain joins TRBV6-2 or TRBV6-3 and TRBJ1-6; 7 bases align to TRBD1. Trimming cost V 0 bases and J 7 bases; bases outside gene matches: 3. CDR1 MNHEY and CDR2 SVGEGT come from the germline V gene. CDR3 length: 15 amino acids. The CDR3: CASSYSTGINSPLHF. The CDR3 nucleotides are TGTGCCAGCAGTTACTCGACAGGGATAAATTCACCCCTCCACTTT.

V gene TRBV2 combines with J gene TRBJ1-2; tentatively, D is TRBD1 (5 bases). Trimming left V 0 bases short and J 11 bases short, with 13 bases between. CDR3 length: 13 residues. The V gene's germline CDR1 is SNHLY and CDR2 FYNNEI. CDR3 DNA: TGTGCCAGCAGTGAAGCGCTTCAGGGTGGTTACACCTTC. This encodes CASSEALQGGYTF.

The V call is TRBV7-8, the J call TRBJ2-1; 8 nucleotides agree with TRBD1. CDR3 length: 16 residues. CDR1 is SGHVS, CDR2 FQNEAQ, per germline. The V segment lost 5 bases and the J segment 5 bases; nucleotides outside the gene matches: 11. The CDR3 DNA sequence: TGTGCCAGCAGCCCGACCTACGCGGACAGGGACAATGAGCAGTTCTTC. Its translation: CASSPTYADRDNEQFF.

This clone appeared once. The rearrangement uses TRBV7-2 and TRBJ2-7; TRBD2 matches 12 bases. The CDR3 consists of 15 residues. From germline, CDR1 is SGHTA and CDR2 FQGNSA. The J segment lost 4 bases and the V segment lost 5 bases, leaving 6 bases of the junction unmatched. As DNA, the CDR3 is TGTGCCAGCAGCCCTAGCGGGAGGGCCGGGTACGAGCAGTACTTC. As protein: CASSPSGRAGYEQYF.

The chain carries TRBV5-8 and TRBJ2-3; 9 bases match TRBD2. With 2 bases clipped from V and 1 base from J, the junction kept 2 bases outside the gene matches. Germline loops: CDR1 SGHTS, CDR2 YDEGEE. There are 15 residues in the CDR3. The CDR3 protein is CASSLASGGTDTQYF. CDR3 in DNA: TGTGCCAGCAGCTTAGCTAGCGGGGGCACAGATACGCAGTATTTT.

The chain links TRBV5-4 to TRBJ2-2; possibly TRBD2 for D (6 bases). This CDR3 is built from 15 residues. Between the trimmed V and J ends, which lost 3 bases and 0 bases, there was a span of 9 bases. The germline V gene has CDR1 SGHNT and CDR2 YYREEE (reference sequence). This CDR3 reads CASSWDFTNTGELFF. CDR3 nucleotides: TGTGCCAGCAGCTGGGACTTCACGAACACCGGGGAGCTGTTTTTT. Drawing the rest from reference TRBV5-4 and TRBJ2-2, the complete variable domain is ETGVTQSPTHLIKTRGQQVTLRCSSQSGHNTVSWYQQALGQGPQFIFQYYREEENGRGNFPPRFSGLQFPNYSSELNVNALELDDSALYLCASSWDFTNTGELFFGEGSRLTVL.

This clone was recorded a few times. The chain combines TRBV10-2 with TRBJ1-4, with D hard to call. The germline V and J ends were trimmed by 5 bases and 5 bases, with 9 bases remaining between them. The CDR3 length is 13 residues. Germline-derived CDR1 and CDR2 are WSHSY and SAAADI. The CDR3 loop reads CASSRQANEKLFF. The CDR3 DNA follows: TGCGCCAGCAGTCGGCAGGCGAATGAAAAACTGTTTTTT.

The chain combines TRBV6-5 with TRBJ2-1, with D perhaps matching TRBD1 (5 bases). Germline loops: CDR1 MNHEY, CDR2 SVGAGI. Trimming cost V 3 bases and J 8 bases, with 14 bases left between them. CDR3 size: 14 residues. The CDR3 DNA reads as TGTGCCAGCAGTTATGGTAGGGGTATTGATGAGCAGTTCTTC. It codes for CASSYGRGIDEQFF.

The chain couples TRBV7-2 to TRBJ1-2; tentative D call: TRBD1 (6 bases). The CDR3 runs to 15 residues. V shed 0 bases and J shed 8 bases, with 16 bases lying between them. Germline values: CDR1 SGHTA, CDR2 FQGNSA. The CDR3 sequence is CASSLAYGGGAGYTF. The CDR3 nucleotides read TGTGCCAGCAGCTTAGCCTATGGGGGGGGCGCCGGCTACACCTTC.

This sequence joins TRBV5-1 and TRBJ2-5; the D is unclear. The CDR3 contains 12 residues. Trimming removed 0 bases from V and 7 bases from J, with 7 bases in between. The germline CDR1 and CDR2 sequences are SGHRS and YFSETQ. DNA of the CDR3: TGCGCCAGCAGCTTGGAGCAAAGGACCCAGTACTTC. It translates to CASSLEQRTQYF.

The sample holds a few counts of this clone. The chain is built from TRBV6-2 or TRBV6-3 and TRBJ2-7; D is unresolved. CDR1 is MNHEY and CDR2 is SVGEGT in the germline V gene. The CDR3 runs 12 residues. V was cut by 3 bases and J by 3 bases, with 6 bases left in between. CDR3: CASSYPYYEQYF. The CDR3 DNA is TGTGCCAGCAGTTATCCTTACTACGAGCAGTACTTC.

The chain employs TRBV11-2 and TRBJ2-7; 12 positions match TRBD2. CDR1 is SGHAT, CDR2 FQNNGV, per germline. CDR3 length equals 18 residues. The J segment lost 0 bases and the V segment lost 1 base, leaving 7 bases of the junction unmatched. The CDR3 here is CASSLVTSGRLLSYEQYF. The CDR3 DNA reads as TGTGCCAGCAGCTTAGTAACTAGCGGGAGGTTACTCTCCTACGAGCAGTACTTC. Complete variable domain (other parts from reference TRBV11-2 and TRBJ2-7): EAGVAQSPRYKIIEKRQSVAFWCNPISGHATLYWYQQILGQGPKLLIQFQNNGVVDDSQLPKDRFSAERLKGVDSTLKIQPAKLEDSAVYLCASSLVTSGRLLSYEQYFGPGTRLTVT.

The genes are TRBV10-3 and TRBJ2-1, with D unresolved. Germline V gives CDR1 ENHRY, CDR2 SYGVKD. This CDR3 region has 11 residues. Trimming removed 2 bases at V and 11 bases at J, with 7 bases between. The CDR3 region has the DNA TGTGCCATCAGTGAGGCCCAGAAGCAGTTCTTC. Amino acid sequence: CAISEAQKQFF.

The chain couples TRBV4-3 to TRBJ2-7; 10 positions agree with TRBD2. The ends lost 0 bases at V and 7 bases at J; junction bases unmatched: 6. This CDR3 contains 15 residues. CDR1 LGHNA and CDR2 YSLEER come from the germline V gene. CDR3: CASSQDLAGVGEQYF. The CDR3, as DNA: TGCGCCAGCAGCCAAGATCTAGCGGGAGTGGGGGAGCAGTACTTC.

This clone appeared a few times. The CDR3 bases are TGTGCCATCAGCGGATATACAATTGAACTAGCGGGAACTGAGACCCAGTACTTC. Protein product: CAISGYTIELAGTETQYF. The chain has TRBV10-3 and TRBJ2-5; 10 bases line up with TRBD2. With V trimmed by 6 bases and J by 5 bases, 18 bases remained unmatched. Germline V gene sequence: CDR1 ENHRY, CDR2 SYGVKD. This CDR3 comprises 18 residues.

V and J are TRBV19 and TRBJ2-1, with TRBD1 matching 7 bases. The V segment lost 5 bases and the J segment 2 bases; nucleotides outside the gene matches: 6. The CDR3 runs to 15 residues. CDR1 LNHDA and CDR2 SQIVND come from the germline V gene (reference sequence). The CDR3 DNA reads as TGTGCCAGTAGTTCGGACAGGAGGACCTACAATGAGCAGTTCTTC. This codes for CASSSDRRTYNEQFF.

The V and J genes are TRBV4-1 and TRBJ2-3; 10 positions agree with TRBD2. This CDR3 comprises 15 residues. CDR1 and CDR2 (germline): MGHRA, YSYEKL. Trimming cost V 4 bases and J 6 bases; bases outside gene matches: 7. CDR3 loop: CASSRAGGPEDTQYF. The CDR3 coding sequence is TGCGCCAGCAGCCGAGCGGGGGGGCCTGAGGATACGCAGTATTTT.

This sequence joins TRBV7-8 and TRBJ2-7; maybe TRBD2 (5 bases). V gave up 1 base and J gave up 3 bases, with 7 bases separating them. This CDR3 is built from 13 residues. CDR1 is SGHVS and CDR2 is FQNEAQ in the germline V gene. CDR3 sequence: CASSLERLYEQYF. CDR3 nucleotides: TGTGCCAGCAGCTTAGAGCGGCTCTACGAGCAGTACTTC. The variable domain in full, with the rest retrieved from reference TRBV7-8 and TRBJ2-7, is GAGVSQSPRYKVAKRGQDVALRCDPISGHVSLFWYQQALGQGPEFLTYFQNEAQLDKSGLPSDRFFAERPEGSVSTLKIQRTQQEDSAVYLCASSLERLYEQYFGPGTRLTVT.